The clone carrying this T cell receptor (beta chain) was picked up many times. These data are taken from a study of T-cell memory formation after mild COVID-19. The CDR3 has 12 residues. Between the trimmed V and J ends, which lost 2 bases and 10 bases, there was a span of 8 bases. TCRdb reprocessed the 5' RACE reads via MiXCR and lists one record per CDR3 protein. The sample consists of fewer than 250,000 distinct CDR3 sequences, 15% of them appearing once. The source is an adult woman who had mild COVID-19 (a few samples of this study predate the infection). Cell type and time point are not known. The sequenced sample was PBMCs or a T cell subset sorted from them (not recorded which). The V gene is TRBV12-3 or TRBV12-4, the J gene TRBJ1-4; D is unresolved. CDR3 protein: CASSLNSGKLFF. CDR3 nucleotide sequence: TGTGCCAGCAGTTTAAATTCCGGAAAACTGTTTTTT.